This TCR beta chain was identified in a study of Graves' ophthalmopathy and Graves' hyperthyroidism. Where ophthalmopathy was present, donors had moderate-to-severe activity, CAS ≥3, NOSPECS ≥4 and duration under 3 months. The authors isolated PBMCs from around 10 ml of fresh peripheral blood. Germline V gene lookup returns CDR1 MGHRA and CDR2 YSYEKL. This CDR3 is built from 13 residues. The V gene lost 1 base and the J gene lost 4 bases, with 7 bases spanning the gap. This clonotype was counted at least ten times. CDR3 regions of TCR beta were amplified from RNA transcripts. RT-PCR in the first round used HTBI primers; a second-round multiplex PCR followed. Using its own MiXCR run on the multiplex PCR reads, TCRdb lists one record per CDR3 protein. This sample has roughly 400,000 distinct CDR3 sequences, with around 20% found just once.

The chain joins TRBV4-1 to TRBJ2-5, with D hard to call. This receptor was taken from a woman between 18 and 29 years old with Graves' ophthalmopathy. Input material: peripheral blood. CDR3 amino acids: CASSQGVPETQYF. The CDR3 DNA reads TGCGCCAGCAGCCAAGGGGTACCAGAGACCCAGTACTTC.